These 15 T cell receptor beta chains originate from one sample sequenced in a study of quantifying T cell responses using KT2 cells. Across the whole study: RNA was reverse transcribed with TCR alpha and beta constant-region primers.

A single-stranded UMI oligo with SP2 sequence was ligated to cDNA 3' ends. First-round PCR used three to five cycles and beta primers RC1.1 and RC1.2 covering TRBC1 and TRBC2. MiXCR, run by TCRdb on the UMI-ligation and nested PCR reads, gives a single entry per CDR3 protein. The repertoire holds 25,000 to 35,000 distinct CDR3 sequences, 7.3% seen once, with roughly 14% in the top ten. Sequences were obtained from PBMCs spiked with cells of the T cell clone KT2. The receptors shown here come from a human donor.

This clonotype was recorded at least ten times. The chain is built from TRBV12-3 or TRBV12-4 and TRBJ1-3; no clear D. V shed 4 bases and J shed 0 bases, with 10 bases lying between them. CDR3 length: 15 amino acids. This chain's CDR3 is CASSSRTRSGNTIYF. DNA of the CDR3: TGTGCCAGCAGTTCCCGGACCCGCTCTGGAAACACCATATATTTT.

The sample holds a few counts of this clonotype. The chain uses TRBV29-1 and TRBJ2-2, with D possibly called TRBD1 or TRBD2 (5 bases each). The germline V gene encodes CDR1 SQVTM and CDR2 ANQGSEA. The V end lost 5 bases, the J end lost 7 bases, and 14 bases lay between the germline ends. CDR3 size: 13 residues. The CDR3, as DNA: TGCAGCGTTTCAGGGTGGGAGAACGGGGAGCTGTTTTTT. Its translation: CSVSGWENGELFF.

This clonotype has only a few counts. The chain carries TRBV2 and TRBJ1-5, with D uncertain. V was trimmed by 4 bases and J by 2 bases, leaving 9 bases between them. The CDR3 loop spans 14 amino acids. Germline values: CDR1 SNHLY, CDR2 FYNNEI. The DNA of the CDR3 is TGTGCCAGCAGTGTAGAGGGAGGCAATCAGCCCCAGCATTTT. It translates to CASSVEGGNQPQHF.

This clonotype has a count of ten or more. V gene TRBV11-2 combines with J gene TRBJ2-5; the D is unclear. Germline V lookup: CDR1 SGHAT, CDR2 FQNNGV. The CDR3 sequence is 13 residues long. The V end was cut by 5 bases, the J end by 3 bases, with 10 bases between. The CDR3 DNA reads as TGTGCCAGCAGCCGCGAACGAGAAGAGACCCAGTACTTC. Translated, it gives CASSREREETQYF. Variable domain in full (rest from reference TRBV11-2 and TRBJ2-5): EAGVAQSPRYKIIEKRQSVAFWCNPISGHATLYWYQQILGQGPKLLIQFQNNGVVDDSQLPKDRFSAERLKGVDSTLKIQPAKLEDSAVYLCASSREREETQYFGPGTRLLVL.

The chain couples TRBV10-3 to TRBJ2-7; perhaps D is TRBD1 or TRBD2 (5 bases each). V was pared by 6 bases and J by 5 bases, with 17 bases between. The V gene's germline CDR1 is ENHRY and CDR2 SYGVKD. The CDR3 runs to 14 residues. CDR3 DNA: TGTGCCATCAGCCTGGGACGCCAAATCGACGAGCAGTACTTC. It codes for CAISLGRQIDEQYF.

This rearrangement joins TRBV29-1 to TRBJ2-5, with D unresolved. The CDR3 totals 12 residues. Germline V gene lookup returns CDR1 SQVTM and CDR2 ANQGSEA. The V gene lost 0 bases and the J gene lost 4 bases, with 6 bases spanning the gap. This CDR3 reads CSVEDNRETQYF. The CDR3 coding sequence is TGCAGCGTTGAAGACAACAGAGAGACCCAGTACTTC.

The rearrangement links TRBV15 to TRBJ1-1; D remains unclear. The V gene's germline CDR1 is LNHNV and CDR2 YYDKDF (reference sequence). V dropped 1 base and J dropped 14 bases, with 11 bases sitting between them. The CDR3 is made up of 11 amino acids. This CDR3 is CATSRVDRIFF. CDR3 nucleotide sequence: TGTGCCACCAGCAGAGTCGATCGAATCTTCTTT.

Only a few counts were recorded for this clonotype. V is TRBV6-5 and J is TRBJ2-7; weak D call: TRBD1 (6 bases). The CDR3 consists of 14 residues. The V end was cut by 9 bases, the J end by 4 bases, with 19 bases between. Germline CDR1 is MNHEY and CDR2 is SVGAGI. CDR3 in amino acids: CASSRNRVQYEQYF. The CDR3 coding sequence is TGTGCCAGTTCCCGTAACAGGGTTCAGTACGAGCAGTACTTC.

Ten or more counts support this clonotype. The V gene is TRBV7-6, the J gene TRBJ2-7; TRBD2 agrees at 8 bases. Germline V gene sequence: CDR1 SGHVS, CDR2 FNYEAQ. The CDR3 has 15 amino acids. V was pared by 1 base and J by 7 bases, with 9 bases of the junction left unmatched. CDR3 amino acids: CASSLGAGGSMEQYF. Here the CDR3 DNA reads TGTGCCAGCAGCTTAGGTGCGGGGGGAAGCATGGAGCAGTACTTC.

The rearrangement uses TRBV14 and TRBJ2-7, with 10 bases lining up with TRBD2. Losses at the gene ends were 5 bases for V and 3 bases for J; bases not matched to a gene: 7. Germline V CDR1 and CDR2: SGHDN, FVKESK. CDR3 length: 15 amino acids. The chain's CDR3 is CASSVASGRLYEQYF. CDR3 sequence (DNA): TGTGCCAGCAGCGTAGCTAGCGGGAGACTCTACGAGCAGTACTTC.

This rearrangement joins TRBV21-1 to TRBJ1-1. TRBV21-1 is given as a pseudogene. The CDR3 loop spans 12 amino acids. The CDR3 sequence: CASSNPNTEAFF. CDR3 DNA: TGTGCCAGCAGCAACCCTAACACTGAAGCTTTCTTT.

This clonotype was detected ten times or more. V usage is TRBV30 and J usage is TRBJ1-6; 9 nucleotides align to TRBD1. The length of the CDR3 is 15 residues. The trim removed 4 bases at V and 3 bases at J, leaving 4 bases unmatched. From germline, CDR1 is GTSNPN and CDR2 SVGIG (reference sequence). CDR3 loop: CAWNPGQGYNSPLHF. CDR3 sequence (DNA): TGTGCCTGGAACCCGGGACAGGGCTATAATTCACCCCTCCACTTT.

This clonotype was seen repeatedly, ten times or more. The V gene is TRBV6-1, the J gene TRBJ2-7; D is possibly TRBD1 or TRBD2 (5 bases each). The germline V gene encodes CDR1 MNHNS and CDR2 SASEGT. There are 14 residues in the CDR3. The germline V and J ends were trimmed by 2 bases and 1 base, with 9 bases remaining between them. CDR3 DNA sequence: TGTGCCAGCAGTGAAAGTTGGGGGTCCTACGAGCAGTACTTC. It is translated as CASSESWGSYEQYF.

This clonotype was picked up many times. The rearrangement uses TRBV4-1 and TRBJ2-3, with 7 bases fitting TRBD1. J gave up 2 bases and V 3 bases, and 8 bases lay outside the gene matches. This CDR3 is 16 amino acids long. CDR1 and CDR2 (germline): MGHRA, YSYEKL. CDR3 sequence reads: CASSHPLQGYTDTQYF. The CDR3 DNA is TGCGCCAGCAGCCACCCCCTACAGGGGTACACAGATACGCAGTATTTT.

This clonotype came up many times. The chain employs TRBV6-5 and TRBJ2-4, with D perhaps matching TRBD2 (6 bases). V shed 5 bases and J shed 0 bases, with 14 bases lying between them. CDR3 length equals 16 residues. Germline lookup yields CDR1 MNHEY and CDR2 SVGAGI. CDR3 residues: CASSSGRQLAKNIQYF. DNA for the CDR3: TGTGCCAGCAGTAGCGGGCGGCAGTTAGCCAAAAACATTCAGTACTTC.